These 27 T cell receptor beta chains originate from one sample sequenced in a study of shared clonotypes between healthy human individuals. As defined, naive CD8 cells were CD45RO-negative and positively selected for CCR7, with terminally differentiated effector memory CD45RA+ cells excluded. Repertoires were generated with immunoSEQ multiplex PCR, while TCRdb's copy carries only in-frame clones and drops some. The sample yields some 2 million clones, over 85% seen once. Sequenced sample: naive CD8+ T cells sorted from blood. All receptors come from a man between 18 and 29 years old in good health.

This chain connects TRBV4-1 to TRBJ1-1; a possible D gene is TRBD1 (6 bases). Looked up from germline, CDR1 is MGHRA and CDR2 is YSYEKL. This CDR3 has 14 residues. The V and J ends lost 1 base and 7 bases respectively, with 13 bases between them. The CDR3 sequence: CASSQGRGTLEAFF. The CDR3 DNA sequence: TGCGCCAGCAGCCAAGGCCGCGGGACACTTGAAGCTTTCTTT.

On this clone: Different DNA sequences within this sample yield the same CDR3. The chain has TRBV7-2 and TRBJ1-4, with a possible D match to TRBD1 (5 bases). The V end was cut by 0 bases, the J end by 7 bases, with 12 bases between. From germline, CDR1 is SGHTA and CDR2 FQGNSA. The CDR3 has 15 residues. The DNA of the CDR3 is TGTGCCAGCAGCTTAGCGGGGACGGGGGGTGAAAAACTGTTTTTT. Its protein product is CASSLAGTGGEKLFF.

The genes are TRBV15 and TRBJ2-7, with a possible D match to TRBD1 (5 bases). Looked up from germline, CDR1 is LNHNV and CDR2 is YYDKDF (reference sequence). Trimming left V 3 bases short and J 0 bases short, with 6 bases between. CDR3 length: 13 amino acids. The CDR3 here is CATSSGHSYEQYF. The CDR3 nucleotides are TGTGCCACCAGCAGTGGACACTCCTACGAGCAGTACTTC.

The table lists this clone with a count of one. The rearrangement uses TRBV29-1 and TRBJ2-6; D is undetermined. Trimming took 1 base from V and 2 from J, leaving 6 bases between them. This CDR3 is built from 14 residues. Germline loops: CDR1 SQVTM, CDR2 ANQGSEA. The CDR3 is CSVEARAGANVLTF. The CDR3 region has the DNA TGCAGCGTTGAAGCAAGGGCTGGGGCCAACGTCCTGACTTTC.

This clone was seen once. The CDR3 protein is CASSEQGGILGYTF. Here the CDR3 DNA reads TGTGCCAGCAGTGAGCAAGGGGGTATCCTTGGCTACACCTTC. The rearrangement joins TRBV25-1 to TRBJ1-2; TRBD1 is a possible D gene (6 bases). The germline V and J ends were trimmed by 3 bases and 7 bases, with 15 bases remaining between them. Germline V gene lookup returns CDR1 MGHDK and CDR2 SYGVNS. The CDR3 is 14 amino acids.

This clone was found once. CDR3: CASSQDQETQYF. DNA of the CDR3: TGTGCCAGCAGTCAGGACCAAGAGACCCAGTACTTC. This chain uses TRBV2 with TRBJ2-5, with D unclear. The CDR3 spans 12 residues. The germline V gene has CDR1 SNHLY and CDR2 FYNNEI. Trimming shortened V by 5 bases and J by 0 bases, and 4 bases separated the two germline ends. Based on the CDR3 plus reference TRBV2 and TRBJ2-5, the full variable domain is EPEVTQTPSHQVTQMGQEVILRCVPISNHLYFYWYRQILGQKVEFLVSFYNNEISEKSEIFDDQFSVERPDGSNFTLKIRSTKLEDSAMYFCASSQDQETQYFGPGTRLLVL.

This chain links TRBV6-1 with TRBJ2-7; D unclear. Germline-derived CDR1 and CDR2 are MNHNS and SASEGT. Trimming left V 1 base short and J 1 base short, with 8 bases between. This CDR3 has 14 amino acids. This CDR3 reads CASSEDVRSYEQYF. CDR3 coding DNA: TGTGCCAGCAGTGAAGATGTAAGATCCTACGAGCAGTACTTC.

This chain uses TRBV19 with TRBJ2-7; perhaps TRBD1 as D (6 bases). The CDR3 covers 12 residues. V shed 10 bases and J shed 3 bases, with 13 bases lying between them. The V gene's germline CDR1 is LNHDA and CDR2 SQIVND (reference sequence). CDR3 sequence reads: CATLGTNYEQYF. CDR3 in DNA: TGTGCCACCCTCGGGACAAACTACGAGCAGTACTTC.

This clone appeared once. The chain combines TRBV21-1 with TRBJ2-5. TRBV21-1 is listed as a pseudogene. The CDR3 is 10 amino acids. The CDR3 DNA reads TGTGCCAGCTTAGGACCTGGCAAGTACTTC. This encodes CASLGPGKYF.

This clone was detected only a few times. The rearrangement joins TRBV10-3 to TRBJ1-3; 10 bases line up with TRBD1. There are 15 residues in the CDR3. The germline V gene has CDR1 ENHRY and CDR2 SYGVKD. Trimming cost V 6 bases and J 2 bases; bases outside gene matches: 4. In DNA, the CDR3 is TGTGCCATCAGCGGGACAGGGGAAACTGGAAACACCATATATTTT. It codes for CAISGTGETGNTIYF.

Only one count was recorded for this clone. The chain joins TRBV6-5 to TRBJ2-2, with 10 bases that match TRBD2. The CDR3 has 13 residues. V trimming: 10 bases; J trimming: 8 bases; junction bases outside the gene matches: 7. In germline, CDR1 is MNHEY, CDR2 SVGAGI. The CDR3 region is CATGLAAWGELFF. CDR3 DNA sequence: TGTGCCACCGGACTAGCGGCATGGGGGGAGCTGTTTTTT.

V usage is TRBV7-9 and J usage is TRBJ1-1; D is ambiguous. The V end was cut by 5 bases, the J end by 1 base, with 14 bases between. Germline CDR1 reads SEHNR; CDR2 reads FQNEAQ (reference sequence). This CDR3 contains 15 residues. CDR3 loop: CASSRSIGPNTEAFF. CDR3 nucleotides: TGTGCCAGCAGCCGATCTATCGGTCCGAACACTGAAGCTTTCTTT.

This clone came up a few times. This sample includes further DNA sequences coding for the same CDR3. V usage is TRBV5-4 and J usage is TRBJ2-1; D remains unclear. Trimming left V 0 bases short and J 6 bases short, with 1 base between. CDR1 SGHNT and CDR2 YYREEE come from the germline V gene (reference sequence). This CDR3 comprises 11 residues. The CDR3 spells CASSLGNEQFF. CDR3 nucleotides: TGTGCCAGCAGCTTGGGCAATGAGCAGTTCTTC.

The V and J genes are TRBV19 and TRBJ2-5; D remains ambiguous. In germline, CDR1 is LNHDA, CDR2 SQIVND (reference sequence). The CDR3 runs 14 residues. Deletions cut 6 bases from V and 5 bases from J, with 16 bases between. CDR3 coding DNA: TGTGCCAGTAGGGGCGGCAGGATCTGGGAGACCCAGTACTTC. Amino acid sequence: CASRGGRIWETQYF.

As regards this clone: Other nucleotide sequences from this sample produce the same CDR3. The rearrangement joins TRBV15 to TRBJ2-7; D is perhaps TRBD1 (6 bases). Germline V CDR1 and CDR2: LNHNV, YYDKDF (reference sequence). The CDR3 spans 15 residues. The ends were cut back, 0 bases at V and 1 base at J, with 10 bases in the middle. The CDR3 protein is CATSRDRGPSYEQYF. The CDR3, as DNA: TGTGCCACCAGCAGAGACAGGGGCCCATCCTACGAGCAGTACTTC. Based on the CDR3 plus reference TRBV15 and TRBJ2-7, the full variable domain is DAMVIQNPRYQVTQFGKPVTLSCSQTLNHNVMYWYQQKSSQAPKLLFHYYDKDFNNEADTPDNFQSRRPNTSFCFLDIRSPGLGDTAMYLCATSRDRGPSYEQYFGPGTRLTVT.

V gene TRBV9 combines with J gene TRBJ2-2; 8 bases align to TRBD2. With 0 bases clipped from V and 5 bases from J, the junction kept 3 bases outside the gene matches. The germline V gene has CDR1 SGDLS and CDR2 YYNGEE. The CDR3 totals 15 residues. The CDR3 here is CASSVAGGVTGELFF. DNA of the CDR3: TGTGCCAGCAGCGTAGCGGGGGGGGTTACCGGGGAGCTGTTTTTT.

V is TRBV19 and J is TRBJ1-1, with 7 bases lining up with TRBD1. The length of the CDR3 is 16 residues. V gave up 9 bases and J gave up 0 bases; unmatched junction bases: 13. Per germline, CDR1 LNHDA and CDR2 SQIVND (reference sequence). CDR3 DNA: TGTGCCAGCCAAAGACAGGGATTAGTTATGAACACTGAAGCTTTCTTT. This translates into CASQRQGLVMNTEAFF.

This clone has a single count. The V gene is TRBV4-1, the J gene TRBJ2-7, with a possible D match to TRBD2 (5 bases). From germline, CDR1 is MGHRA and CDR2 YSYEKL. V lost 0 bases to trimming and J lost 7 bases, with 13 bases between them. The CDR3 is 14 residues long. The CDR3 sequence is CASSQEWSLAEQYF. For the CDR3, the DNA is TGCGCCAGCAGCCAAGAATGGAGCCTAGCTGAGCAGTACTTC.

In nucleotides, the CDR3 is TGCGCCAGCAGCCAAGGCCTTGAGGGGACCCAGTACTTC. As protein: CASSQGLEGTQYF. The rearrangement links TRBV4-3 to TRBJ2-5; D might be TRBD2 (5 bases). The CDR3 consists of 13 residues. Between the trimmed V and J ends, which lost 1 base and 7 bases, there was a span of 10 bases. Germline loops: CDR1 LGHNA, CDR2 YSLEER.

Here the CDR3 DNA reads TGTGCCAGCAGCGATAGAGGGGTAACAAGCACAGATACGCAGTATTTT. It translates to CASSDRGVTSTDTQYF. The chain has TRBV2 and TRBJ2-3; possibly TRBD1 or TRBD2 for D (5 bases each). Germline loops: CDR1 SNHLY, CDR2 FYNNEI. This CDR3 has 16 amino acids. Trimming took off 6 bases at V and 0 bases at J, with 16 bases between the two ends. Complete variable domain (other parts from reference TRBV2 and TRBJ2-3): EPEVTQTPSHQVTQMGQEVILRCVPISNHLYFYWYRQILGQKVEFLVSFYNNEISEKSEIFDDQFSVERPDGSNFTLKIRSTKLEDSAMYFCASSDRGVTSTDTQYFGPGTRLTVL.

This clone has just a few counts. J is TRBJ1-2 and V is TRBV29-1; 9 bases line up with TRBD1. The V and J ends lost 6 bases and 6 bases, in that order; junction bases with no gene match: 8. The germline V gene encodes CDR1 SQVTM and CDR2 ANQGSEA. CDR3 size: 13 residues. DNA of the CDR3: TGCAGCGTGGAGGGACAGGGAATCAATGGCTACACCTTC. Protein sequence: CSVEGQGINGYTF.

This chain connects TRBV7-8 to TRBJ1-4; D unclear. In germline, CDR1 is SGHVS, CDR2 FQNEAQ. The CDR3 totals 13 residues. Between the trimmed V and J ends, which lost 4 bases and 2 bases, there was a span of 5 bases. CDR3: CASSSLTNEKLFF. CDR3 coding DNA: TGTGCCAGCAGCTCCCTGACTAATGAAAAACTGTTTTTT.

Concerning this clone: This sample also contains other DNA sequences that code for the same CDR3. DNA for the CDR3: TGTGCCAGCAGGGGTTACGAGCAGTACTTC. It translates to CASRGYEQYF. The chain couples TRBV2 to TRBJ2-7, with D unclear. Germline V gene lookup returns CDR1 SNHLY and CDR2 FYNNEI. This CDR3 is 10 amino acids long. V lost 6 bases and J 4 bases, leaving 4 bases between the germline ends.

The V and J genes are TRBV6-5 and TRBJ2-7; 9 bases agree with TRBD2. The V gene end was trimmed by 10 bases and the J gene end by 6 bases; junction bases not matched to a gene: 13. Per germline, CDR1 MNHEY and CDR2 SVGAGI. This CDR3 is built from 14 residues. Here the CDR3 reads CATQWLAGTGEQYF. The CDR3 nucleotides are TGTGCCACCCAATGGCTAGCGGGAACGGGCGAGCAGTACTTC.

The V gene is TRBV2, the J gene TRBJ2-3, with D maybe TRBD1 (5 bases). With 1 base removed from V and 3 bases from J, the gap between germline ends came to 8 bases. Germline CDR1 is SNHLY and CDR2 is FYNNEI. The CDR3 is made up of 14 amino acids. CDR3 loop: CASSEEGPTDTQYF. CDR3 DNA: TGTGCCAGCAGTGAAGAGGGGCCTACAGATACGCAGTATTTT.

This chain links TRBV7-9 with TRBJ2-3; TRBD1 is a possible D gene (6 bases). CDR1 is SEHNR, CDR2 FQNEAQ, per germline (reference sequence). This CDR3 comprises 15 residues. Trimming took 4 bases from V and 5 from J, leaving 16 bases between them. CDR3 DNA sequence: TGTGCCAGCAGCTCATGGACAGTCAAGGGAGATACGCAGTATTTT. This encodes CASSSWTVKGDTQYF. The full variable domain, in which reference TRBV7-9 and TRBJ2-3 provide the parts outside the CDR3, is DTGVSQNPRHKITKRGQNVTFRCDPISEHNRLYWYRQTLGQGPEFLTYFQNEAQLEKSRLLSDRFSAERPKGSFSTLEIQRTEQGDSAMYLCASSSWTVKGDTQYFGPGTRLTVL.

V gene TRBV9 combines with J gene TRBJ1-6, with a tentative D call TRBD1 (6 bases). Deletions cut 3 bases from V and 10 bases from J, with 11 bases between. The germline gives CDR1 SGDLS, CDR2 YYNGEE. The length of the CDR3 is 13 residues. CDR3 nucleotides: TGTGCCAGCAGCGCTCTACAGGGCTCACCCCTCCACTTT. This codes for CASSALQGSPLHF.